Reported below is one TCR beta chain. This table comes from immunoSEQ multiplex PCR, and its TCRdb copy is limited to in-frame clones, with some not included. Of around 300,000 clones in the sample, 90% were seen once. The sample is drawn from a study of blood T cell repertoires in COVID-19. Study overall: Sources were T cells, B-cell-depleted T cells, or PBMCs; the material itself was cDNA or gDNA.

The age range of participants was 18 to 89 years, with residence in about two dozen US areas. Cohorts were determined from participant-reported clinical history. Sample: PBMCs or T cells enriched from blood (not recorded which). The sequence was obtained from a woman aged 18-30 years with acute COVID-19.

The CDR3 is CASSFKLAGVIDDEQFF. The CDR3 nucleotides are TGTGCCAGCAGCTTTAAACTCGCGGGAGTTATAGATGATGAGCAGTTCTTC. This chain links TRBV5-4 with TRBJ2-1; TRBD2 aligns across 7 bases. This CDR3 contains 17 residues. Germline V gives CDR1 SGHNT, CDR2 YYREEE (reference sequence). V lost 2 bases to trimming and J lost 8 bases; unmatched junction nucleotides: 16.